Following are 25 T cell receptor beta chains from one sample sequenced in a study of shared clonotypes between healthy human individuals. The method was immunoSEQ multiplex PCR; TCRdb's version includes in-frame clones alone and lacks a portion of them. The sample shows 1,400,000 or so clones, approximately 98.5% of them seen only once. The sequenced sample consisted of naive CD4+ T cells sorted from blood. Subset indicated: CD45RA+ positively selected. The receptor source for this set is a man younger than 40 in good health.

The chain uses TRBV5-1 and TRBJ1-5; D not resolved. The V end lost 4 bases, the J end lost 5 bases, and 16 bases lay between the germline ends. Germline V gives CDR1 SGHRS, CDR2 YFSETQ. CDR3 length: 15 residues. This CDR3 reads CASSPLGDPYQPQHF. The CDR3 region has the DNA TGCGCCAGCAGCCCATTGGGAGATCCTTATCAGCCCCAGCATTTT.

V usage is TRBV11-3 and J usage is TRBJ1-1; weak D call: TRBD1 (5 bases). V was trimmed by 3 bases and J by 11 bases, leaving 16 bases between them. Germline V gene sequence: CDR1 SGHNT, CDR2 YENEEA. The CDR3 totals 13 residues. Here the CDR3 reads CASSLGDGRRAFF. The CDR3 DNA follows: TGTGCCAGCAGCTTGGGGGACGGTCGGAGGGCTTTCTTT.

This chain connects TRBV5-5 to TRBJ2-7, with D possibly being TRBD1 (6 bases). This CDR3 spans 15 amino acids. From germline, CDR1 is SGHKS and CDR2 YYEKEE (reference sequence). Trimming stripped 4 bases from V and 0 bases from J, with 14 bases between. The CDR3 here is CASSTVGAASYEQYF. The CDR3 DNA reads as TGTGCCAGCAGCACGGTGGGGGCGGCCTCCTACGAGCAGTACTTC. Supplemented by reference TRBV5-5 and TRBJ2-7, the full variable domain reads DAGVTQSPTHLIKTRGQQVTLRCSPISGHKSVSWYQQVLGQGPQFIFQYYEKEERGRGNFPDRFSARQFPNYSSELNVNALLLGDSALYLCASSTVGAASYEQYFGPGTRLTVT.

The CDR3 loop is CASSQDSSGSDEQYF. The DNA for the CDR3 is TGTGCCAGCAGCCAAGATTCCAGCGGGAGCGACGAGCAGTACTTC. V gene TRBV4-2 combines with J gene TRBJ2-7; 8 bases map to TRBD2. The CDR3 has 15 residues. Germline trimming cut 0 bases from V and 5 bases from J; bases unmatched to any gene: 6. Germline assignment: CDR1 LGHNA and CDR2 YNFKEQ.

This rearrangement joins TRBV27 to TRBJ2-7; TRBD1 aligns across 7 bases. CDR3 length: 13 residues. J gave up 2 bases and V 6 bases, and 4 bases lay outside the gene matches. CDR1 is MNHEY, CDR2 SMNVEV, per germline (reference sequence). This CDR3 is CASRLGQTYEQYF. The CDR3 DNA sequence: TGTGCCAGCAGGCTGGGACAGACCTACGAGCAGTACTTC.

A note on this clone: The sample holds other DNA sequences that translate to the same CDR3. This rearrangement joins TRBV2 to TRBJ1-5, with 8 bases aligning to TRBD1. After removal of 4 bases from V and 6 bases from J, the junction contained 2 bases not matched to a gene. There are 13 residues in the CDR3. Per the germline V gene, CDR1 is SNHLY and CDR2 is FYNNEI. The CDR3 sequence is CASSGQGTQPQHF. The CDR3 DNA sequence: TGTGCCAGCAGTGGACAGGGGACTCAGCCCCAGCATTTT.

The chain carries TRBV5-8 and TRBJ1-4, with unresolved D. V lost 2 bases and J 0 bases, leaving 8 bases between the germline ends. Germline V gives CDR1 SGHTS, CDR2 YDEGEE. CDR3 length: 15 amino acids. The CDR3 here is CASSFQSATNEKLFF. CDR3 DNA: TGTGCCAGCAGCTTCCAAAGCGCAACTAATGAAAAACTGTTTTTT.

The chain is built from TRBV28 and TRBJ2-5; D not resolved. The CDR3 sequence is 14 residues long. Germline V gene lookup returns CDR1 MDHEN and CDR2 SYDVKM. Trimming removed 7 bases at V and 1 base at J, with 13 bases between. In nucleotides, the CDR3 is TGTGCCAGCACTCTATCCTGGGGCCAAGAGACCCAGTACTTC. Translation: CASTLSWGQETQYF.

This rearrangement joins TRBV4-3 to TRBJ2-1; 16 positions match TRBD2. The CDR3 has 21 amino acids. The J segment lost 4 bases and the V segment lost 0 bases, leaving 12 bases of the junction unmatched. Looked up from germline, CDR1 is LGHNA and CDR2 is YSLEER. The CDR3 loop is CASSQDWPGLAGGPLYNEQFF. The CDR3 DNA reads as TGCGCCAGCAGCCAAGACTGGCCGGGACTAGCGGGAGGGCCCCTATACAATGAGCAGTTCTTC.

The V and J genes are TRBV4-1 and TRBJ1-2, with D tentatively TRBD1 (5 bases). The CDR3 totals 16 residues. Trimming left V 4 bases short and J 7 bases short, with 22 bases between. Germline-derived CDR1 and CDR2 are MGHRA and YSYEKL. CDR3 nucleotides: TGCGCCAGCAGCCCAGGACACTTCATACGCGTGGCTGGCTACACCTTC. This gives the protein CASSPGHFIRVAGYTF.

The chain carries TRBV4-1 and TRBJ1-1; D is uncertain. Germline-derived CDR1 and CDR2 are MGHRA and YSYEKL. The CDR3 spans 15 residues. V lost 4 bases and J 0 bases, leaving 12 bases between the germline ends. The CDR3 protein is CASSPRQALNTEAFF. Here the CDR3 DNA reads TGCGCCAGCAGCCCACGTCAGGCACTGAACACTGAAGCTTTCTTT.

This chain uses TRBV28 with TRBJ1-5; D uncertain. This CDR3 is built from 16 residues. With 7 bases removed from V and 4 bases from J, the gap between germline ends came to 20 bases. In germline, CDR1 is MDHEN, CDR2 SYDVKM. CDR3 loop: CASKTPLLIGNQPQHF. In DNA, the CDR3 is TGTGCCAGCAAAACACCGCTACTTATCGGAAATCAGCCCCAGCATTTT.

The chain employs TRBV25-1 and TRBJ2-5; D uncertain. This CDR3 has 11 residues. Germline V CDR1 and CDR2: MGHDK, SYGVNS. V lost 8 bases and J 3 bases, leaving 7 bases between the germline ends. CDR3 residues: CASGRKETQYF. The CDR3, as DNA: TGTGCCAGCGGCAGAAAAGAGACCCAGTACTTC.

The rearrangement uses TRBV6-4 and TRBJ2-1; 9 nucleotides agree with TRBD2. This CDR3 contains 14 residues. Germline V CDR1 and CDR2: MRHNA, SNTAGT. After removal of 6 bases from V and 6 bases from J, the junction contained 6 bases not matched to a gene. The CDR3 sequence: CASSSISGSNEQFF. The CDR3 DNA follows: TGTGCCAGCAGCTCGATTAGCGGGAGCAATGAGCAGTTCTTC.

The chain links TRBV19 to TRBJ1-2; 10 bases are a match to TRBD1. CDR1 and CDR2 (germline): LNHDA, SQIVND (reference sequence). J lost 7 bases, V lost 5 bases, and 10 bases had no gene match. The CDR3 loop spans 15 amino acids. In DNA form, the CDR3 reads TGTGCCAGTAGTCCTCCCGGGACAGGGGTGCGTGGCTACACCTTC. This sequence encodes CASSPPGTGVRGYTF.

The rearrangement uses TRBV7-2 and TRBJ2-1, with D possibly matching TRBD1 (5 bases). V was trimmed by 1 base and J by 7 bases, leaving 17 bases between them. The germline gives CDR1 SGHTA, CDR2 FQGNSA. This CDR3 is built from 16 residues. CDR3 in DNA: TGTGCCAGCAGCTTAGAGGTCAGGGAACCTAAGAATGAGCAGTTCTTC. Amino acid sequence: CASSLEVREPKNEQFF.

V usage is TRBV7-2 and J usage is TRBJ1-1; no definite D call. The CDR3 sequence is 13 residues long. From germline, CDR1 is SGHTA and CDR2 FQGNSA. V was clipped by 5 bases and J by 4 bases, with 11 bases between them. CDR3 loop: CASSAGEVTEAFF. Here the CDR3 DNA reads TGTGCCAGCAGCGCCGGAGAGGTCACTGAAGCTTTCTTT. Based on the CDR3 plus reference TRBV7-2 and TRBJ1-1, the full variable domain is GAGVSQSPSNKVTEKGKDVELRCDPISGHTALYWYRQSLGQGLEFLIYFQGNSAPDKSGLPSDRFSAERTGGSVSTLTIQRTQQEDSAVYLCASSAGEVTEAFFGQGTRLTVV.

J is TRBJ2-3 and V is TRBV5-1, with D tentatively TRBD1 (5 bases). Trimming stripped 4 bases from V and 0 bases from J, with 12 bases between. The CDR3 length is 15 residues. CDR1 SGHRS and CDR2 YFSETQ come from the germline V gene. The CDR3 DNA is TGCGCCAGCAGCCCCTCTAGGGGTAGCACAGATACGCAGTATTTT. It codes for CASSPSRGSTDTQYF.

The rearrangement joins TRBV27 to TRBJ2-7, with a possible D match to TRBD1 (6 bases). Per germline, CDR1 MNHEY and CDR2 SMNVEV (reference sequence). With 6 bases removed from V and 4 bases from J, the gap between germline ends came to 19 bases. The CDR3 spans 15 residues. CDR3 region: CASRTLHRAPYEQYF. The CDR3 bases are TGTGCCAGCAGGACCCTCCACAGGGCCCCGTACGAGCAGTACTTC.

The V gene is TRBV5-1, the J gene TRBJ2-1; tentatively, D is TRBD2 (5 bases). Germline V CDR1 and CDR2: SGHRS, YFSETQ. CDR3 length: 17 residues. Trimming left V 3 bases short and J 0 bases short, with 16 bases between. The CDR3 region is CASSSGLSASSYNEQFF. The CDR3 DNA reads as TGCGCCAGCAGCTCCGGACTTTCCGCTTCCTCCTACAATGAGCAGTTCTTC.

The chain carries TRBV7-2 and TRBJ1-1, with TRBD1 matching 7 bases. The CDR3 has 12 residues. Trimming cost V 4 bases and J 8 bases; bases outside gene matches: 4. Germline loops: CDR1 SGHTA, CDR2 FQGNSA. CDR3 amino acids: CASSSGGIEAFF. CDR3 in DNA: TGTGCCAGCAGCTCAGGGGGGATCGAAGCTTTCTTT. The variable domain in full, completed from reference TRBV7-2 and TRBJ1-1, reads GAGVSQSPSNKVTEKGKDVELRCDPISGHTALYWYRQSLGQGLEFLIYFQGNSAPDKSGLPSDRFSAERTGGSVSTLTIQRTQQEDSAVYLCASSSGGIEAFFGQGTRLTVV.

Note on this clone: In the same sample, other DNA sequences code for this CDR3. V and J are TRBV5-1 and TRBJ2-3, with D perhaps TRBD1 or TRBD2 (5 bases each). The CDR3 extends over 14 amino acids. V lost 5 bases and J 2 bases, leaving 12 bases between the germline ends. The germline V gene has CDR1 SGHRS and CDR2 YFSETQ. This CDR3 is CASSSGRLTDTQYF. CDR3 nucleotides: TGCGCCAGCAGTTCGGGGCGCCTCACAGATACGCAGTATTTT.

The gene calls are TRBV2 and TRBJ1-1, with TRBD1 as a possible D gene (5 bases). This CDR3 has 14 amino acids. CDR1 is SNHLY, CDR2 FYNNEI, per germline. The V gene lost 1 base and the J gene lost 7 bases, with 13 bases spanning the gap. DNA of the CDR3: TGTGCCAGCAGTGAAGGAGTTGGGGGAATTGAAGCTTTCTTT. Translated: CASSEGVGGIEAFF.

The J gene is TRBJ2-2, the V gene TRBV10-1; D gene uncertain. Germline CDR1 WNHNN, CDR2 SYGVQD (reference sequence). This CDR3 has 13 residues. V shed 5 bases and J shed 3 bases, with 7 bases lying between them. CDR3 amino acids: CASSMKHTGELFF. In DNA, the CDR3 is TGCGCCAGCAGTATGAAGCACACCGGGGAGCTGTTTTTT.

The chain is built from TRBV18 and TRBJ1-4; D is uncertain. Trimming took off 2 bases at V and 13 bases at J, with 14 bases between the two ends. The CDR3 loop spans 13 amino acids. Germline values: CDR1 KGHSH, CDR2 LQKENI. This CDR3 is CASSPLATNRLFF. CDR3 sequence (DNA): TGTGCCAGCTCACCATTGGCGACAAATAGACTGTTTTTT.